Below, one TCR beta chain is given with its context. What it recognizes is unknown. All of the isolated RNA was reverse transcribed, so expressed TCRB transcripts were sequenced. Produced via immunoSEQ multiplex PCR; TCRdb's table is partial and in-frame only. The sample lists some 370,000 clones, 9.6% seen once, with around 0.66% in the top ten. This CDR3 has 11 amino acids. V dropped 7 bases and J dropped 5; count of bases not matched to a gene: 1. Germline CDR1 SQVTM, CDR2 ANQGSEA. This record comes from a study of beta chain features in type 1 diabetes. General study results and limits: Shorter TCRB CDR3s, moderately but significantly so, marked every one of the four CD4+ subsets in Type 1 diabetes patients. There were fewer insertions and more deletions at the VDJ junctions of type 1 diabetes patients. There was a possibility that cDNA sequencing over-represented cells with high TCR expression.

On average, the one heparinised blood draw given by each donor was approximately 120 mL. CD4+ cells of the naive, central memory, regulatory and stem cell-like memory types were sorted via CD45RO/CCR7/CD25/CD127/CD95/CD27. This rearrangement joins TRBV29-1 to TRBJ2-7, with 11 bases fitting TRBD1. Specimen: central memory CD4+ T cells from blood. The receptor comes from a man aged 30-40 years with type 1 diabetes. For the CDR3, the DNA is TGCAGCGGGGGACAGGGGGACGAGCAGTACTTC. Translating it yields CSGGQGDEQYF.